This T cell receptor beta chain was captured in a study of T cells in localized non-small cell lung cancer. Some clones are missing from TCRdb's copy, which holds only in-frame ones; the method was immunoSEQ multiplex PCR. The sample contains some 90,000 clones, about nine tenths of which appear only once. The junction had 6 bases not matched to a gene; V was cut back by 1 base and J by 0 bases. The CDR3 sequence is 16 residues long. Germline V lookup: CDR1 SGHRS, CDR2 YFSETQ. V is TRBV5-1 and J is TRBJ2-7, with 8 bases lining up with TRBD1. The sample in question was peripheral blood, obtained before any cancer treatment. The clonotype originates from a man aged 35 to 69 with stage I squamous cell lung carcinoma. In DNA form, the CDR3 reads TGCGCCAGCAGCTTGCCGGGACAGGATAGCTCCTACGAGCAGTACTTC. Its protein is CASSLPGQDSSYEQYF.